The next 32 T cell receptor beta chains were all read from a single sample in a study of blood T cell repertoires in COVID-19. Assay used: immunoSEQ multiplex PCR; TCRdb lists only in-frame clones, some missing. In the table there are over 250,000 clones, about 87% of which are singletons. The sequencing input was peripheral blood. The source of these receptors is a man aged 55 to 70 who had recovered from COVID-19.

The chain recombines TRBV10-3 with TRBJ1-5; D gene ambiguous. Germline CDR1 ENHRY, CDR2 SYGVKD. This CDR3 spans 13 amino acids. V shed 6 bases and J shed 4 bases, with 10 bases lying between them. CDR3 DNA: TGTGCCATCAGGAATACAGAAAATCAGCCCCAGCATTTT. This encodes CAIRNTENQPQHF.

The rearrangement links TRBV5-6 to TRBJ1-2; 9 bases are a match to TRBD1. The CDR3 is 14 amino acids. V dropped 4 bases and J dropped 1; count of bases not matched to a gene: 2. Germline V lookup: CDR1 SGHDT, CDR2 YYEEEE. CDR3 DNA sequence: TGTGCCAGCAGCGCGGACAGGGGTAACTATGGCTACACCTTC. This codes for CASSADRGNYGYTF.

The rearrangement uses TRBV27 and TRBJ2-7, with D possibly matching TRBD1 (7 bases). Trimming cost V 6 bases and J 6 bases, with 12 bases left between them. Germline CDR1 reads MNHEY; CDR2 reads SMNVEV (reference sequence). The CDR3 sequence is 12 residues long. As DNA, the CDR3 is TGTGCCAGCAGACCTCAGGGGGGCGAGCAGTACTTC. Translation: CASRPQGGEQYF.

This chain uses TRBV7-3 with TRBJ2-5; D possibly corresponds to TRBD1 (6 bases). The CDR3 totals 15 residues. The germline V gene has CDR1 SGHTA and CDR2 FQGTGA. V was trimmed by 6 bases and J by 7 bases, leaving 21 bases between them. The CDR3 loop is CASRAVQGPRGTQYF. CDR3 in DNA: TGTGCCAGCAGGGCGGTCCAGGGGCCACGGGGGACCCAGTACTTC.

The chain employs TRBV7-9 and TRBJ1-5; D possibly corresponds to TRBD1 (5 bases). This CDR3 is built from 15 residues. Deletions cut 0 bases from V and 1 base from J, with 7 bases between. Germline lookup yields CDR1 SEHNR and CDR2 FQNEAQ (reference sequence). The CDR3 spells CASSLARGSNQPQHF. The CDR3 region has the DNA TGTGCCAGCAGCTTAGCGCGGGGGAGCAATCAGCCCCAGCATTTT.

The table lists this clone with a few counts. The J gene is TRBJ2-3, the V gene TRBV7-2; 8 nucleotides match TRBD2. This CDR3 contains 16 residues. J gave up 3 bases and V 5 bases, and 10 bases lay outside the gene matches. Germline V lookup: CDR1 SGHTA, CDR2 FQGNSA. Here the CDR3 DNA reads TGTGCCAGCAGCCGTAGACAGCGGGGGCAAACAGATACGCAGTATTTT. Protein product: CASSRRQRGQTDTQYF. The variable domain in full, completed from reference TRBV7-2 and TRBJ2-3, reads GAGVSQSPSNKVTEKGKDVELRCDPISGHTALYWYRQSLGQGLEFLIYFQGNSAPDKSGLPSDRFSAERTGGSVSTLTIQRTQQEDSAVYLCASSRRQRGQTDTQYFGPGTRLTVL.

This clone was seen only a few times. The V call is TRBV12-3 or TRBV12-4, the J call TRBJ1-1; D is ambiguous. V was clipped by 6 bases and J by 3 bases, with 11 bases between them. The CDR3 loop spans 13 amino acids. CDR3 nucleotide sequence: TGTGCCAGCAGGCTAGATACTTACACTGAAGCTTTCTTT. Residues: CASRLDTYTEAFF.

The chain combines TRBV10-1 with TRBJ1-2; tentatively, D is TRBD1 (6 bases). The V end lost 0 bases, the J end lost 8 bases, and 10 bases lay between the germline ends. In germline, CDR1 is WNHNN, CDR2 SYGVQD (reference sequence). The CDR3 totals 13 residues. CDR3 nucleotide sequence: TGCGCCAGCAGTGAGTCAACAGGGTTGGGCTACACCTTC. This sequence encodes CASSESTGLGYTF.

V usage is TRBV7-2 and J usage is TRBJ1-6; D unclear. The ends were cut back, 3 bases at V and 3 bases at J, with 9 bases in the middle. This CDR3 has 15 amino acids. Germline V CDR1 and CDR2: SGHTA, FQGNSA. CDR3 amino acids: CASSFGQNYNSPLHF. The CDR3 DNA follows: TGTGCCAGCAGCTTTGGGCAGAACTATAATTCACCCCTCCACTTT.

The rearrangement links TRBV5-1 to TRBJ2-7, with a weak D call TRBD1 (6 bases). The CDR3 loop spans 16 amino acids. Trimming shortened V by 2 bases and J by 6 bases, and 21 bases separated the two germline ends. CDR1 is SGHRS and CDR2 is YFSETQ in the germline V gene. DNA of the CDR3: TGCGCCAGCAGCTTCGTCGCACAGGGCCGGAATGGCGAGCAGTACTTC. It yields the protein CASSFVAQGRNGEQYF.

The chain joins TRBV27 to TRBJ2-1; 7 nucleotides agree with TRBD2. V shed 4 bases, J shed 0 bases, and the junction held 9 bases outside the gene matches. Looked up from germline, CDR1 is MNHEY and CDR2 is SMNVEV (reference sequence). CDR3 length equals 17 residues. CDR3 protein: CASSSLGLESSYNEQFF. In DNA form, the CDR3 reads TGTGCCAGCAGTTCCCTTGGACTAGAAAGCTCCTACAATGAGCAGTTCTTC.

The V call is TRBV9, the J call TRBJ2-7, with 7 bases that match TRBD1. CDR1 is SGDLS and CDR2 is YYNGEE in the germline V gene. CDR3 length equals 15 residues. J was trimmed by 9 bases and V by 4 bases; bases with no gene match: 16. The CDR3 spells CASSPQDRLERGQYF. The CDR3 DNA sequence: TGTGCCAGCAGCCCCCAGGACAGGCTTGAAAGAGGGCAGTACTTC.

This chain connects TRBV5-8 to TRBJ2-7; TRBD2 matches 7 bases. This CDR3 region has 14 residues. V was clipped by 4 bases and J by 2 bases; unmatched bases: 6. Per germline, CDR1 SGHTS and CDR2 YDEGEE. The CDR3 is CASSRWGGTYEQYF. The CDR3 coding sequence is TGTGCCAGCAGCCGGTGGGGGGGAACCTACGAGCAGTACTTC.

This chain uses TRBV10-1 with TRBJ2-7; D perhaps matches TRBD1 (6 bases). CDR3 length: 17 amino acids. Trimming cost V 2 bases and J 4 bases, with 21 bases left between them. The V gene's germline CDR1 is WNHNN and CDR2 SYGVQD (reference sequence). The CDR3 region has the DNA TGCGCCAGCAGTGAGAGTAGCCAGGGGTATCAGGATTACGAGCAGTACTTC. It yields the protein CASSESSQGYQDYEQYF.

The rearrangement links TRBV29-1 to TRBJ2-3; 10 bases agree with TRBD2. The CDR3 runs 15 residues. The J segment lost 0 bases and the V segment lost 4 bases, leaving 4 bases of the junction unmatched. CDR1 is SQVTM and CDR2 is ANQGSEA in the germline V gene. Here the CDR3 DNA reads TGCAGCGTTGGCCCTAGCGGGGGTAGCACAGATACGCAGTATTTT. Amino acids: CSVGPSGGSTDTQYF.

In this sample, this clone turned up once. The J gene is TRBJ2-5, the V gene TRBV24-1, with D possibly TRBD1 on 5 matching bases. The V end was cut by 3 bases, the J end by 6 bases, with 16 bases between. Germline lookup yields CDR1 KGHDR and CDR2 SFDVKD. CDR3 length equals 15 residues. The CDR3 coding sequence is TGTGCCACCAGTGATCCTCAAAGGGGCGATAAGACCCAGTACTTC. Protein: CATSDPQRGDKTQYF.

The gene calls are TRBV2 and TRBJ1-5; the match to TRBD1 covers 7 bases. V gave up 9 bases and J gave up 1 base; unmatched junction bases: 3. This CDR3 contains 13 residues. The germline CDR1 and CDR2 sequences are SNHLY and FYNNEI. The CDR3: CASRTGSNQPQHF. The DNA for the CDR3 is TGTGCCAGTCGGACAGGAAGCAATCAGCCCCAGCATTTT.

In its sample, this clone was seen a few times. CDR3 amino acids: CASSEHRGHNQPQHF. DNA for the CDR3: TGTGCCAGCAGTGAGCACAGGGGGCACAATCAGCCCCAGCATTTT. The rearrangement links TRBV6-1 to TRBJ1-5, with 9 bases that match TRBD1. From germline, CDR1 is MNHNS and CDR2 SASEGT. With V trimmed by 3 bases and J by 3 bases, 3 bases remained unmatched. The CDR3 sequence is 15 residues long.

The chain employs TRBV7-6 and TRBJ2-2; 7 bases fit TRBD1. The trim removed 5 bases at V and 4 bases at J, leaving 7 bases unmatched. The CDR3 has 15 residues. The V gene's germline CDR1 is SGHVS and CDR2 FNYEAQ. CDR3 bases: TGTGCCAGCAGCCCCAGGGGGTTAGGCACCGGGGAGCTGTTTTTT. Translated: CASSPRGLGTGELFF.

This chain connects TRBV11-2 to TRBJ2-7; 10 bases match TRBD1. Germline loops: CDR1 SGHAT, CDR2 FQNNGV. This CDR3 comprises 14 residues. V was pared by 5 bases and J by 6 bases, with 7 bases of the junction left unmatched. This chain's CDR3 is CASSTGQGPFEQYF. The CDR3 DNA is TGTGCCAGCAGCACGGGACAGGGGCCTTTCGAGCAGTACTTC.

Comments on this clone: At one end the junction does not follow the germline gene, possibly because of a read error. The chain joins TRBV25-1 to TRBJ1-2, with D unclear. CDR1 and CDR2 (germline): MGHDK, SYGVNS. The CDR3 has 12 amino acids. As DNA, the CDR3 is TGTGCCAGCAGTGATCGGTACGCCTGCCTCCCGTTC. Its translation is CASSDRYACLPF.

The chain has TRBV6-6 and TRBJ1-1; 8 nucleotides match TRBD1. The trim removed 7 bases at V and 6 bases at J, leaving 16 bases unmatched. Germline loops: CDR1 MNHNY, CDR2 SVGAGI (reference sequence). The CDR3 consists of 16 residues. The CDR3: CASTSNRQGQASEAFF. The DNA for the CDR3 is TGTGCCAGCACCTCTAACCGACAGGGGCAGGCATCTGAAGCTTTCTTT.

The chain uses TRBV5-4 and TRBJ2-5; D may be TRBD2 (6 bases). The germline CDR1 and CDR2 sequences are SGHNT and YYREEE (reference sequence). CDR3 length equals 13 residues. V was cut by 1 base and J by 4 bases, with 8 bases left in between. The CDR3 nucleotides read TGTGCCAGCAGCTTGACTAGCCGAGAGACCCAGTACTTC. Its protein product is CASSLTSRETQYF.

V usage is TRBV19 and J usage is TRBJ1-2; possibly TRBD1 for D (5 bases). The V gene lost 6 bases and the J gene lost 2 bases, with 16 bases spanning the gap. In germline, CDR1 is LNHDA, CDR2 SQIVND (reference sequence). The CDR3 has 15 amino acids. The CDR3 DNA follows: TGTGCCAGTAGATTGGACACCACCGGGAACTATGGCTACACCTTC. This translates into CASRLDTTGNYGYTF.

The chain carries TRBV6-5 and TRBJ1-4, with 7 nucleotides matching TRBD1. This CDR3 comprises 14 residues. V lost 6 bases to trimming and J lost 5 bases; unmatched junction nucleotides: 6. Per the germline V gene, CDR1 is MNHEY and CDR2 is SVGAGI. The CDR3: CASRAGTANEKLFF. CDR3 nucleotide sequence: TGTGCCAGCAGGGCCGGGACAGCAAATGAAAAACTGTTTTTT.

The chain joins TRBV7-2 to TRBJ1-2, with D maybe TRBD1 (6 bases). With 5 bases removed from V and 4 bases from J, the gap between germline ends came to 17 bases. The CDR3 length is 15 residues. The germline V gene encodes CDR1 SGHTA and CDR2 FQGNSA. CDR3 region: CASSIGQSLSYGYTF. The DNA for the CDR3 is TGTGCCAGCAGCATTGGACAGTCCTTAAGCTATGGCTACACCTTC.

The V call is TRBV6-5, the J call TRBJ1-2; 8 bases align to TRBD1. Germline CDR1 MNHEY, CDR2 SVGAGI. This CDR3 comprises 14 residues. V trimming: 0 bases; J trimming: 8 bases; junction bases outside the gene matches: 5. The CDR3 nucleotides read TGTGCCAGCAGTTACTCCGCAGGGGGCTTGGGCTACACCTTC. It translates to CASSYSAGGLGYTF.

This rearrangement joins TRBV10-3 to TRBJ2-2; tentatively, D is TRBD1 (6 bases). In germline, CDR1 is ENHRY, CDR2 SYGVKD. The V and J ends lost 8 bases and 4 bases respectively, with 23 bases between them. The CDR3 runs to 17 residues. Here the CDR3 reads CAIPARQNGGITGELFF. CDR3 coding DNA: TGTGCCATCCCCGCCCGACAGAATGGGGGCATCACCGGGGAGCTGTTTTTT.

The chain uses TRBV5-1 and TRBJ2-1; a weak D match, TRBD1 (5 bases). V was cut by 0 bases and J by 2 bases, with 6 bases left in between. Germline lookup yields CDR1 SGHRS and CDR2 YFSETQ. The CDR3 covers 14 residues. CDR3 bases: TGCGCCAGCAGCTTGGCAGGGACCTACAATGAGCAGTTCTTC. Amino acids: CASSLAGTYNEQFF.

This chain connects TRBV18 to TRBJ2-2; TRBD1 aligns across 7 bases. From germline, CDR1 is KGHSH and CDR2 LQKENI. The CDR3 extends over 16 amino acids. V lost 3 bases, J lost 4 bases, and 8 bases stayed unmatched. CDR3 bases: TGTGCCAGCTCACCCTTTGACAGGGCGGGCACCGGGGAGCTGTTTTTT. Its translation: CASSPFDRAGTGELFF. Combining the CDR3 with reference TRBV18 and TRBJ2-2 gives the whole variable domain NAGVMQNPRHLVRRRGQEARLRCSPMKGHSHVYWYRQLPEEGLKFMVYLQKENIIDESGMPKERFSAEFPKEGPSILRIQQVVRGDSAAYFCASSPFDRAGTGELFFGEGSRLTVL.

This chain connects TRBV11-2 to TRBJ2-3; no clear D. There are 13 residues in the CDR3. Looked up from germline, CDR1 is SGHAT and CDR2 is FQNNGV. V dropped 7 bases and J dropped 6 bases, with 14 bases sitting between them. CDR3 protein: CASKKTVGDTQYF. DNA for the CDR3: TGTGCCAGCAAGAAAACGGTCGGGGATACGCAGTATTTT.

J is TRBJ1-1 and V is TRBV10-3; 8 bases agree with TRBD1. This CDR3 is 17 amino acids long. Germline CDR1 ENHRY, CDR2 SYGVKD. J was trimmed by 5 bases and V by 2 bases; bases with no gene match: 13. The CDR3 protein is CAISEPSTQGAGTEAFF. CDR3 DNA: TGTGCCATCAGTGAGCCATCTACCCAGGGGGCAGGTACTGAAGCTTTCTTT.